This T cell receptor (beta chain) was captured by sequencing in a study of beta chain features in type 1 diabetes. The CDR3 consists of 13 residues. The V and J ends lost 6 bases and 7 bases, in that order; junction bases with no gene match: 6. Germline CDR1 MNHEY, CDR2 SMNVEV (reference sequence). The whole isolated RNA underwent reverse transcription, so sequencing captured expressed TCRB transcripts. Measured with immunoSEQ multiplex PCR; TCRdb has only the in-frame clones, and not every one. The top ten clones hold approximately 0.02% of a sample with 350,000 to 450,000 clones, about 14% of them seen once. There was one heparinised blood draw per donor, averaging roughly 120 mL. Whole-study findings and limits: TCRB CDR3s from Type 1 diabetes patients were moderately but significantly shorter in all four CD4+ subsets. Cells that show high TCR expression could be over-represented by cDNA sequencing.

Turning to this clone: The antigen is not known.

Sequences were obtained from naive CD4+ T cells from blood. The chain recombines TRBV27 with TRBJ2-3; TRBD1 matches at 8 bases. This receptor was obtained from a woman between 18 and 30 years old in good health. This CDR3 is CASSPQGANTQYF. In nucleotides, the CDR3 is TGTGCCAGCAGCCCGCAGGGGGCGAATACGCAGTATTTT.